The next 30 T cell receptor beta chains were all read from a single sample in a study of blood T cell repertoires in COVID-19. Measured with immunoSEQ multiplex PCR; TCRdb has only the in-frame clones, and not every one. The repertoire holds roughly 400,000 clones, with about 90% as singletons. Source material: peripheral blood. These receptors all come from a woman aged 55 to 70 with COVID-19, enrolled during active disease.

The genes are TRBV27 and TRBJ2-7; 12 nucleotides line up with TRBD1. The germline CDR1 and CDR2 sequences are MNHEY and SMNVEV (reference sequence). The CDR3 length is 14 residues. Trimming took 8 bases from V and 7 from J; bases not matched to a gene: 9. CDR3 DNA: TGTGCCAGCTCCCCCGGGACAGGGGGCGGTGAGCAGTACTTC. The encoded protein is CASSPGTGGGEQYF.

The chain recombines TRBV5-1 with TRBJ2-5; TRBD1 might be the D (5 bases). Germline V gives CDR1 SGHRS, CDR2 YFSETQ. Trimming removed 4 bases at V and 1 base at J, with 11 bases between. CDR3 length: 14 residues. The CDR3 DNA is TGCGCCAGCAGCATTTCAGGGTCCCAAGAGACCCAGTACTTC. It is translated as CASSISGSQETQYF.

This rearrangement joins TRBV19 to TRBJ1-5; 9 bases match TRBD1. The junction had 8 bases not matched to a gene; V was cut back by 7 bases and J by 4 bases. The CDR3 consists of 15 residues. CDR1 and CDR2 (germline): LNHDA, SQIVND (reference sequence). DNA of the CDR3: TGTGCCAGTAACCCAGACAGGGGGGTAAATCAGCCCCAGCATTTT. Translation gives CASNPDRGVNQPQHF.

V usage is TRBV10-3 and J usage is TRBJ1-5; D possibly corresponds to TRBD1 (5 bases). This CDR3 has 13 residues. Germline V CDR1 and CDR2: ENHRY, SYGVKD. Trimming cost V 4 bases and J 4 bases, with 8 bases left between them. This CDR3 is CAISGGGNQPQHF. The CDR3 nucleotides read TGTGCCATCAGTGGGGGGGGGAATCAGCCCCAGCATTTT.

V usage is TRBV9 and J usage is TRBJ1-4; a weak D match, TRBD1 (5 bases). V was pared by 4 bases and J by 4 bases, with 17 bases between. This CDR3 region has 16 residues. Germline V gene lookup returns CDR1 SGDLS and CDR2 YYNGEE. DNA of the CDR3: TGTGCCAGCAGCCCTCACTTAGGGGCGCTTAATGAAAAACTGTTTTTT. Protein sequence: CASSPHLGALNEKLFF.

The rearrangement links TRBV5-1 to TRBJ2-7; D is possibly TRBD2 (6 bases). The CDR3 consists of 16 residues. Trimming stripped 2 bases from V and 0 bases from J, with 15 bases between. Per germline, CDR1 SGHRS and CDR2 YFSETQ. CDR3 coding DNA: TGCGCCAGCAGCTTCGGCCGGGGAGGCAACTCCTACGAGCAGTACTTC. It is translated as CASSFGRGGNSYEQYF.

The V call is TRBV5-1, the J call TRBJ2-5, with 12 positions matching TRBD2. The CDR3 length is 16 residues. Trimming cost V 4 bases and J 2 bases; bases outside gene matches: 6. CDR1 is SGHRS, CDR2 YFSETQ, per germline. The CDR3 reads CASSRGTSGLQETQYF. The CDR3, as DNA: TGCGCCAGCAGCCGAGGGACTAGCGGGCTGCAAGAGACCCAGTACTTC. The full variable domain, rest sourced from reference TRBV5-1 and TRBJ2-5, is KAGVTQTPRYLIKTRGQQVTLSCSPISGHRSVSWYQQTPGQGLQFLFEYFSETQRNKGNFPGRFSGRQFSNSRSEMNVSTLELGDSALYLCASSRGTSGLQETQYFGPGTRLLVL.

This clone was counted only a few times. The gene calls are TRBV5-6 and TRBJ1-2; TRBD1 is a possible D gene (5 bases). Germline V gene sequence: CDR1 SGHDT, CDR2 YYEEEE. This CDR3 has 11 amino acids. The germline V and J ends were trimmed by 3 bases and 7 bases, with 7 bases remaining between them. CDR3 DNA: TGTGCCAGCAGCTGGGGCAGTGGCTACACCTTC. Residues: CASSWGSGYTF.

The rearrangement uses TRBV19 and TRBJ1-6; D may be TRBD1 (5 bases). The CDR3 extends over 14 amino acids. Trimming took off 3 bases at V and 8 bases at J, with 11 bases between the two ends. Per germline, CDR1 LNHDA and CDR2 SQIVND (reference sequence). The CDR3 region has the DNA TGTGCCAGTAGTATGGGCAGGGCCGATTCACCCCTCCACTTT. Protein sequence: CASSMGRADSPLHF.

The chain joins TRBV27 to TRBJ1-1; tentative D call: TRBD1 (5 bases). This CDR3 is 16 amino acids long. Per germline, CDR1 MNHEY and CDR2 SMNVEV (reference sequence). Trimming cost V 11 bases and J 2 bases, with 24 bases left between them. In DNA form, the CDR3 reads TGTGCCGCAAATCGACACGGGGGAGGCCCCAACACTGAAGCTTTCTTT. Protein product: CAANRHGGGPNTEAFF.

This rearrangement joins TRBV7-8 to TRBJ2-5; TRBD1 is a possible D gene (9 bases). Germline lookup yields CDR1 SGHVS and CDR2 FQNEAQ. Trimming shortened V by 3 bases and J by 9 bases, and 26 bases separated the two germline ends. This CDR3 comprises 17 residues. DNA of the CDR3: TGTGCCAGCAGCTTTATCGGGGGGGGACAGGGATCTGTGGCCCAGTACTTC. Protein sequence: CASSFIGGGQGSVAQYF. Full variable domain (outside the CDR3, taken from reference TRBV7-8 and TRBJ2-5): GAGVSQSPRYKVAKRGQDVALRCDPISGHVSLFWYQQALGQGPEFLTYFQNEAQLDKSGLPSDRFFAERPEGSVSTLKIQRTQQEDSAVYLCASSFIGGGQGSVAQYFGPGTRLLVL.

This clone was picked up one time. A junction end diverges from the germline sequence, so it may reflect a read error. The gene calls are TRBV15 and TRBJ1-5; D possibly corresponds to TRBD1 (5 bases). The germline V gene encodes CDR1 LNHNV and CDR2 YYDKDF (reference sequence). CDR3 length: 15 residues. The CDR3, as DNA: TGTGCCACCAGCACCCCCCTAGGGGTGAATCGGCCCCAGCATTTT. It specifies CATSTPLGVNRPQHF.

As to this clone: The sample has other DNA sequences that encode this CDR3 too. The genes are TRBV5-1 and TRBJ1-4; weak D call: TRBD1 (5 bases). The CDR3 is made up of 15 amino acids. Germline V gene lookup returns CDR1 SGHRS and CDR2 YFSETQ. V shed 0 bases and J shed 2 bases, with 8 bases lying between them. The CDR3 DNA follows: TGCGCCAGCAGCTTGGCGGGGGGTACTAATGAAAAACTGTTTTTT. Encoded protein: CASSLAGGTNEKLFF.

The J gene is TRBJ2-1, the V gene TRBV19; 8 bases line up with TRBD1. CDR1 and CDR2 from the germline V gene are LNHDA and SQIVND (reference sequence). Trimming cost V 4 bases and J 4 bases; bases outside gene matches: 9. This CDR3 has 16 amino acids. The DNA of the CDR3 is TGTGCCAGTAGTAACGTCCGACAGGGGAATTACAATGAGCAGTTCTTC. The encoded protein is CASSNVRQGNYNEQFF.

This clone has a single count. V is TRBV30 and J is TRBJ1-2; no firm D call. V lost 3 bases, J lost 8 bases, and 13 bases lay in between. The V gene's germline CDR1 is GTSNPN and CDR2 SVGIG (reference sequence). The CDR3 runs 12 residues. CDR3 sequence reads: CAWSRDVKGYTF. CDR3 bases: TGTGCCTGGAGCCGGGATGTCAAAGGCTACACCTTC.

This chain uses TRBV19 with TRBJ2-5; D is unclear. This CDR3 region has 14 residues. Deletions cut 8 bases from V and 1 base from J, with 14 bases between. The V gene's germline CDR1 is LNHDA and CDR2 SQIVND (reference sequence). The chain's CDR3 is CASSDSPGQETQYF. DNA for the CDR3: TGTGCCAGTTCTGACTCTCCGGGCCAAGAGACCCAGTACTTC.

The chain combines TRBV11-2 with TRBJ2-3; 9 positions agree with TRBD2. This CDR3 is built from 15 residues. Germline V gene data show CDR1 as SGHAT and CDR2 as FQNNGV. Unmatched junction bases numbered 0, after V lost 1 base and J lost 1 base. This CDR3 is CASSLGGGGTDTQYF. The DNA of the CDR3 is TGTGCCAGCAGCTTAGGCGGGGGGGGCACAGATACGCAGTATTTT.

A note on this clone: One junction end disagrees with the germline gene, perhaps due to a read error. V is TRBV12-5 and J is TRBJ2-3, with 9 bases that match TRBD2. Germline V gives CDR1 LGHNT, CDR2 FRNRAP. The length of the CDR3 is 14 residues. The CDR3, as DNA: TGTGCTAGTGGTTCCGGGACTAGCATAGATACGCAGTATTTT. Protein sequence: CASGSGTSIDTQYF.

The chain uses TRBV30 and TRBJ1-4; TRBD1 aligns across 9 bases. The CDR3 is made up of 13 amino acids. After removal of 3 bases from V and 8 bases from J, the junction contained 4 bases not matched to a gene. Germline V gene lookup returns CDR1 GTSNPN and CDR2 SVGIG (reference sequence). The CDR3 DNA is TGTGCCTGGAGCAGGGACAGGGACGAAAAACTGTTTTTT. This translates into CAWSRDRDEKLFF.

The chain links TRBV5-1 to TRBJ2-5; TRBD2 matches at 8 bases. This CDR3 spans 13 amino acids. The trim removed 4 bases at V and 4 bases at J, leaving 3 bases unmatched. CDR1 and CDR2 from the germline V gene are SGHRS and YFSETQ. The CDR3 DNA follows: TGCGCCAGCAGCGCAAGCGGGGGAGAGACCCAGTACTTC. It translates to CASSASGGETQYF.

Written as DNA, the CDR3 is TGTGCCAGCAGTTTCGACAGCGATCGGCCCCAGCATTTT. Protein product: CASSFDSDRPQHF. The genes are TRBV12-3 or TRBV12-4 and TRBJ1-5, with a tentative D call TRBD1 (5 bases). There are 13 residues in the CDR3. Trimming shortened V by 3 bases and J by 9 bases, and 12 bases separated the two germline ends.

This clone is a singleton in its sample. The gene calls are TRBV30 and TRBJ2-5; a weak D match, TRBD1 (6 bases). CDR1 GTSNPN and CDR2 SVGIG come from the germline V gene (reference sequence). Trimming stripped 3 bases from V and 1 base from J, with 12 bases between. The CDR3 sequence is 14 residues long. As DNA, the CDR3 is TGTGCCTGGAGGCTGGGACACCGCCAAGAGACCCAGTACTTC. Its translation is CAWRLGHRQETQYF.

Comments on this clone: The sample has other DNA sequences that encode this CDR3 too. The CDR3 spells CASSQDSSNYGYTF. CDR3 coding DNA: TGTGCCAGCAGCCAAGATTCATCTAACTATGGCTACACCTTC. The rearrangement links TRBV3-1 (or the pseudogene TRBV3-2) to TRBJ1-2; D gene ambiguous. Germline values: CDR1 LGHDT, CDR2 YNNKEL (reference sequence). V dropped 0 bases and J dropped 0 bases, with 5 bases sitting between them. The length of the CDR3 is 14 residues.

The chain links TRBV3-1 (or the pseudogene TRBV3-2) to TRBJ1-5, with D possibly TRBD1 on 6 matching bases. Looked up from germline, CDR1 is LGHDT and CDR2 is YNNKEL (reference sequence). Trimming pared 1 base from V and 10 bases from J, leaving 14 bases between. The CDR3 consists of 14 residues. CDR3 sequence: CASSQGGGWSPQHF. The DNA for the CDR3 is TGTGCCAGCAGCCAAGGGGGGGGCTGGAGCCCCCAGCATTTT.

The chain joins TRBV5-1 to TRBJ1-1; D is perhaps TRBD1 (5 bases). The CDR3 spans 14 residues. Between the trimmed V and J ends, which lost 3 bases and 5 bases, there was a span of 14 bases. Germline loops: CDR1 SGHRS, CDR2 YFSETQ. The CDR3: CASSYVGPNTEAFF. Written as DNA, the CDR3 is TGCGCCAGCAGCTATGTGGGGCCGAATACTGAAGCTTTCTTT.

This clone was counted a single time. The rearrangement links TRBV5-8 to TRBJ2-7; 7 nucleotides agree with TRBD1. The germline V gene encodes CDR1 SGHTS and CDR2 YDEGEE. The CDR3 is 16 residues long. The V and J ends lost 0 bases and 5 bases, in that order; junction bases with no gene match: 11. CDR3 nucleotides: TGTGCCAGCAGCTTGGCGCAGACAGGGATATCGAACGAGCAGTACTTC. As protein: CASSLAQTGISNEQYF.

In this sample, this clone turned up once. This sequence joins TRBV18 and TRBJ2-7, with unresolved D. CDR1 and CDR2 from the germline V gene are KGHSH and LQKENI. V gave up 3 bases and J gave up 2 bases, with 8 bases separating them. This CDR3 comprises 13 residues. Written as DNA, the CDR3 is TGTGCCAGCTCACCGTCGGTTACCTACGAGCAGTACTTC. Protein sequence: CASSPSVTYEQYF.

The V and J genes are TRBV30 and TRBJ1-6; a weak D match, TRBD1 (6 bases). Germline V gives CDR1 GTSNPN, CDR2 SVGIG (reference sequence). This CDR3 has 19 residues. Trimming removed 0 bases at V and 0 bases at J, with 18 bases between. The CDR3 sequence: CAWSVQGSPRGSYNSPLHF. The CDR3 DNA reads TGTGCCTGGAGTGTACAGGGATCCCCGAGGGGCTCCTATAATTCACCCCTCCACTTT.

The rearrangement uses TRBV5-1 and TRBJ2-1; D perhaps matches TRBD1 (7 bases). Germline CDR1 reads SGHRS; CDR2 reads YFSETQ. V lost 0 bases, J lost 8 bases, and 15 bases lay in between. The CDR3 is 15 residues long. Written as DNA, the CDR3 is TGCGCCAGCAGCTTGGGGACTTCCAGGGGGGATGAGCAGTTCTTC. Its translation is CASSLGTSRGDEQFF.

The rearrangement joins TRBV28 to TRBJ1-1; 8 nucleotides agree with TRBD1. The ends lost 1 base at V and 5 bases at J; junction bases unmatched: 6. The CDR3 runs to 15 residues. Looked up from germline, CDR1 is MDHEN and CDR2 is SYDVKM. The CDR3 bases are TGTGCCAGCAGTTTATTGCAGGGGGCGGGTACTGAAGCTTTCTTT. It yields the protein CASSLLQGAGTEAFF.